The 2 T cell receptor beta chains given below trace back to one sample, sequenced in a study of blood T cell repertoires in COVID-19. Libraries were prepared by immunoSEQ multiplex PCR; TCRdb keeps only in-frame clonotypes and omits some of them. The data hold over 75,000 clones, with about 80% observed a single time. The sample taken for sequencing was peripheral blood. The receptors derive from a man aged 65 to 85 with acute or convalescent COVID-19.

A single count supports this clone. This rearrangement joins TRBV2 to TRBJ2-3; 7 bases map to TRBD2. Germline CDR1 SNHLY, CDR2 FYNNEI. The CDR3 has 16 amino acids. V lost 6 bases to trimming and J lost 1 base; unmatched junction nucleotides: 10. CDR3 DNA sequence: TGTGCCAGCAGGTCTGCTAGCGGCCTACGCACAGATACGCAGTATTTT. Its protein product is CASRSASGLRTDTQYF.

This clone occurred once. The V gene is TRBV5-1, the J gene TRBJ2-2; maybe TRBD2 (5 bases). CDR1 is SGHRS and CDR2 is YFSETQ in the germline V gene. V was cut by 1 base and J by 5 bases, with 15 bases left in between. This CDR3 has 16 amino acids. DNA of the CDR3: TGCGCCAGCAGCTTGAGAGGACTCCAAACTACCGGGGAGCTGTTTTTT. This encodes CASSLRGLQTTGELFF. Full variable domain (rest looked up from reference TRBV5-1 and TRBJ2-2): KAGVTQTPRYLIKTRGQQVTLSCSPISGHRSVSWYQQTPGQGLQFLFEYFSETQRNKGNFPGRFSGRQFSNSRSEMNVSTLELGDSALYLCASSLRGLQTTGELFFGEGSRLTVL.